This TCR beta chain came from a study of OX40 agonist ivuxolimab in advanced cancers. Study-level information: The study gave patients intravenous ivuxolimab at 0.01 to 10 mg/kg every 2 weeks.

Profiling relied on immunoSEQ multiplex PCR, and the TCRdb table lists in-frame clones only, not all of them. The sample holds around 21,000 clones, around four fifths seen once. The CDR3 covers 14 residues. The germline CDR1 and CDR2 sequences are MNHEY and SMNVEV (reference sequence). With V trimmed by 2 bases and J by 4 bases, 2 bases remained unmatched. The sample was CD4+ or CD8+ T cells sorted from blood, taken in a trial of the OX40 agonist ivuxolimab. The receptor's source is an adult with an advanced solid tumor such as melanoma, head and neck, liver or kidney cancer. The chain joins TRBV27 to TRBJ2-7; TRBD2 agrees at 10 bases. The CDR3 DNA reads TGTGCCAGCAGTTTAAGGACTAGCGGTTACGAGCAGTACTTC. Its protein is CASSLRTSGYEQYF.